This is a list of T cell receptor beta chains from one sample in a study of cytomegalovirus exposure and HLA in healthy donors. Here immunoSEQ multiplex PCR was the method, and the copy in TCRdb shows in-frame clones only, minus some. The data contain approximately 120,000 clones, 88% of them singletons. The sample consisted of PBMCs. These receptors were taken from a woman younger than 30 in good health and CMV-seronegative. The CDR3 runs from the conserved cysteine through the conserved F or W. D genes are given only for firm matches. Size tells how often a clone was seen (once, few, many) or the class of an expanded clone, and some rows leave it out.

clone_size d_call j_call v_call cdr3_aa cdr3_nt
. TRBD2 TRBJ2-6 TRBV4-1 CASSQSGGSGANVLTF TGCGCCAGCAGCCAGTCGGGGGGGTCTGGGGCCAACGTCCTGACTTTC
. TRBD2 TRBJ2-4 TRBV2 CAFQGAGLAGGAKNIQYF TGTGCCTTCCAAGGGGCGGGGTTAGCGGGAGGGGCCAAAAACATTCAGTACTTC
. . TRBJ2-5 TRBV2 CASSEVAPQGTQYF TGTGCCAGCAGTGAAGTAGCCCCCCAAGGGACCCAGTACTTC
. . TRBJ2-7 TRBV6-5 CASSSPGTYEQYF TGTGCCAGCAGTTCCCCCGGGACCTACGAGCAGTACTTC
once TRBD2 TRBJ2-7 TRBV27 CASSYSGGAYEQHF TGTGCCAGCAGTTATAGCGGGGGGGCCTACGAGCAGCACTTC
. . TRBJ1-5 TRBV28 CASSWGGGQYNQPQHF TGTGCCAGCAGTTGGGGGGGCGGGCAATACAATCAGCCCCAGCATTTT
. TRBD1 TRBJ2-1 TRBV18 CASSSSGTGTLRQFF TGTGCCAGCTCATCTTCCGGGACAGGGACGCTCCGGCAGTTCTTC
. TRBD1 TRBJ1-4 TRBV28 CASSFGRGAEKLFF TGTGCCAGCAGTTTCGGCAGGGGGGCCGAAAAACTGTTTTTT
. . TRBJ2-2 TRBV25-1 CASSPVNTGELFF TGTGCCAGCAGTCCTGTGAACACCGGGGAGCTGTTTTTT
once . TRBJ2-2 TRBV15 CATSRDLSGYTGELFF TGTGCCACCAGCAGAGATCTTTCGGGATACACCGGGGAGCTGTTTTTT
once TRBD2 TRBJ2-1 TRBV5-1 CASQLGTSPDNEQFF TGCGCCAGCCAGCTTGGGACTAGCCCTGACAATGAGCAGTTCTTC
. . TRBJ1-1 TRBV27 CASRIREGGNTEAFF TGTGCCAGCAGGATTAGGGAGGGAGGTAACACTGAAGCTTTCTTT
. TRBD1 TRBJ2-1 TRBV6-5 CASSYSGTGVYNEQFF TGTGCCAGCAGTTACTCCGGGACAGGGGTATACAATGAGCAGTTCTTC
. . TRBJ1-1 TRBV5-6 CASSDRRLTVAGVTEAFF TGTGCCAGCAGCGATAGGAGATTGACGGTCGCGGGGGTCACTGAAGCTTTCTTT
. TRBD1 TRBJ1-5 TRBV19 CASSTPGTGYQPQHF TGTGCCAGTAGTACGCCCGGGACAGGGTACCAGCCCCAGCATTTT
. . TRBJ2-3 TRBV27 CASGHASTDTQYF TGTGCCAGCGGACACGCGAGCACAGATACGCAGTATTTT
. . TRBJ2-7 TRBV2 CASSGRARYEQYF TGTGCCAGCAGTGGCAGGGCGCGGTACGAGCAGTACTTC
once TRBD2 TRBJ2-7 TRBV13 CASSLGPLLAGPYEQYF TGTGCCAGCAGCTTAGGGCCCCTGCTAGCGGGACCTTACGAGCAGTACTTC